This T cell receptor (beta chain) was found in a study of beta chain features in type 1 diabetes. Study results and limitations: For patients, the naive, central memory and Treg TCRB repertoires appeared more alike than for healthy donors. All four CD4+ subsets of Type 1 diabetes patients contained TCRB CDR3s that were moderately but significantly shorter.

As every portion of the isolated RNA was reverse transcribed, the sequencing read expressed TCRB transcripts. Samples of naive, central memory and regulatory T cells yielded a mean of around 3.4 million reads. TCRdb keeps only in-frame clones here, not all; method: immunoSEQ multiplex PCR. The table records some 400,000 clones, roughly 16% of them present only once. This CDR3 spans 13 amino acids. The V gene lost 4 bases and the J gene lost 0 bases, with 6 bases spanning the gap. The V gene's germline CDR1 is SGHRS and CDR2 YFSETQ. Via the markers CD45RO/CCR7/CD25/CD127/CD95/CD27, stem cell-like memory, regulatory, central memory and naive CD4+ cells were sorted. This clone was seen a few times. The target antigen is unknown. The sample holds other DNA sequences that translate to the same CDR3.

This sequence was found in a woman aged 18-29 years in good health. The J gene is TRBJ2-3, the V gene TRBV5-1; D not resolved. Sequencing used naive CD4+ T cells from blood. CDR3 DNA sequence: TGCGCCAGCAGCCTAACTAGCACAGATACGCAGTATTTT. Its protein is CASSLTSTDTQYF. Full variable domain (outside the CDR3, taken from reference TRBV5-1 and TRBJ2-3): KAGVTQTPRYLIKTRGQQVTLSCSPISGHRSVSWYQQTPGQGLQFLFEYFSETQRNKGNFPGRFSGRQFSNSRSEMNVSTLELGDSALYLCASSLTSTDTQYFGPGTRLTVL.